The 31 T cell receptor beta chains below all came from one sample that was sequenced in a study of blood T cell repertoires in COVID-19. The method was immunoSEQ multiplex PCR; TCRdb's version includes in-frame clones alone and lacks a portion of them. Here the sample spans about 240,000 clones, roughly 80% being singletons. The material sequenced was peripheral blood. Source of these receptors: a woman aged 80 or over with acute or convalescent COVID-19.

This clone occurred a few times. The chain joins TRBV11-2 to TRBJ2-1, with 7 positions matching TRBD2. The CDR3 sequence is 17 residues long. V was pared by 2 bases and J by 4 bases, with 11 bases of the junction left unmatched. Germline lookup yields CDR1 SGHAT and CDR2 FQNNGV. CDR3: CASSLLPGTTGYNEQFF. CDR3 DNA sequence: TGTGCCAGCAGCTTATTGCCTGGGACTACCGGTTACAATGAGCAGTTCTTC.

This clone has a handful of counts. The chain uses TRBV13 and TRBJ2-1, with TRBD2 as a possible D gene (5 bases). Germline V gene lookup returns CDR1 PRHDT and CDR2 FYEKMQ (reference sequence). The V and J ends lost 3 bases and 4 bases respectively, with 16 bases between them. The CDR3 extends over 16 amino acids. The DNA of the CDR3 is TGTGCCAGCAGCTTCAATGTGGGCCGGGGATACAATGAGCAGTTCTTC. It is translated as CASSFNVGRGYNEQFF.

This sequence joins TRBV28 and TRBJ1-1; 9 bases align to TRBD1. Unmatched junction bases numbered 11, after V lost 3 bases and J lost 6 bases. This CDR3 is built from 16 residues. CDR1 and CDR2 (germline): MDHEN, SYDVKM. CDR3 DNA sequence: TGTGCCAGCAGTTTCCAACGGACAGGGGCCCTCCCTGAAGCTTTCTTT. Its protein product is CASSFQRTGALPEAFF. Full variable domain (missing parts from reference TRBV28 and TRBJ1-1): DVKVTQSSRYLVKRTGEKVFLECVQDMDHENMFWYRQDPGLGLRLIYFSYDVKMKEKGDIPEGYSVSREKKERFSLILESASTNQTSMYLCASSFQRTGALPEAFFGQGTRLTVV.

The chain is built from TRBV4-1 and TRBJ2-1, with 12 bases matching TRBD2. The V gene end was trimmed by 4 bases and the J gene end by 0 bases; junction bases not matched to a gene: 4. The germline CDR1 and CDR2 sequences are MGHRA and YSYEKL. The CDR3 covers 17 residues. CDR3 DNA sequence: TGCGCCAGCAGCCTCCGGACTAGCGGGGCCTCCTACAATGAGCAGTTCTTC. It is translated as CASSLRTSGASYNEQFF.

The chain is built from TRBV7-9 and TRBJ2-7; 9 bases are shared with TRBD1. This CDR3 spans 15 amino acids. Germline V gene lookup returns CDR1 SEHNR and CDR2 FQNEAQ (reference sequence). The J segment lost 1 base and the V segment lost 5 bases, leaving 6 bases of the junction unmatched. In DNA form, the CDR3 reads TGTGCCAGCAGCGGCCGACAGGGGGGTTCCTACGAGCAGTACTTC. Translated: CASSGRQGGSYEQYF.

The V gene is TRBV6-5, the J gene TRBJ1-6; TRBD1 matches 7 bases. CDR3 length equals 13 residues. Germline values: CDR1 MNHEY, CDR2 SVGAGI. The trim removed 6 bases at V and 10 bases at J, leaving 6 bases unmatched. The CDR3 is CASRTGVSSPLHF. The CDR3 nucleotides read TGTGCCAGCAGAACAGGGGTAAGCTCACCCCTCCACTTT.

The rearrangement joins TRBV5-1 to TRBJ2-5; TRBD1 agrees at 7 bases. The J segment lost 2 bases and the V segment lost 4 bases, leaving 2 bases of the junction unmatched. The CDR3 has 13 residues. Germline-derived CDR1 and CDR2 are SGHRS and YFSETQ. The chain's CDR3 is CASSTGQQETQYF. In nucleotides, the CDR3 is TGCGCCAGCAGCACGGGACAGCAAGAGACCCAGTACTTC.

This chain connects TRBV19 to TRBJ2-3; tentatively, D is TRBD1 (7 bases). V was clipped by 10 bases and J by 4 bases, with 18 bases between them. The CDR3 sequence is 14 residues long. The germline CDR1 and CDR2 sequences are LNHDA and SQIVND (reference sequence). Here the CDR3 DNA reads TGTGCCACAGGGGGGACTTCTCGTTCAGATACGCAGTATTTT. Amino acids: CATGGTSRSDTQYF.

V is TRBV19 and J is TRBJ2-2; tentative D call: TRBD2 (5 bases). The ends were cut back, 4 bases at V and 0 bases at J, with 12 bases in the middle. Looked up from germline, CDR1 is LNHDA and CDR2 is SQIVND (reference sequence). This CDR3 has 16 amino acids. The CDR3 protein is CASSSRGIANTGELFF. The CDR3 nucleotides are TGTGCCAGTAGTAGCCGGGGTATCGCGAACACCGGGGAGCTGTTTTTT. Full variable domain (remainder filled in from reference TRBV19 and TRBJ2-2): DGGITQSPKYLFRKEGQNVTLSCEQNLNHDAMYWYRQDPGQGLRLIYYSQIVNDFQKGDIAEGYSVSREKKESFPLTVTSAQKNPTAFYLCASSSRGIANTGELFFGEGSRLTVL.

The chain joins TRBV7-9 to TRBJ1-1; 9 bases agree with TRBD1. Germline CDR1 reads SEHNR; CDR2 reads FQNEAQ (reference sequence). The CDR3 is made up of 15 amino acids. V dropped 5 bases and J dropped 4; count of bases not matched to a gene: 8. The CDR3 DNA is TGTGCCAGCAGCCCACAGGGGGCCTCTGGCACTGAAGCTTTCTTT. Translating it yields CASSPQGASGTEAFF.

This clone was picked up a small number of times. The chain joins TRBV11-2 to TRBJ2-7; D perhaps matches TRBD1 (6 bases). V shed 5 bases and J shed 4 bases, with 9 bases lying between them. Germline V gene data show CDR1 as SGHAT and CDR2 as FQNNGV. The CDR3 length is 12 residues. The CDR3 DNA reads TGTGCCAGCAGCCCGGACAGATACGAGCAGTACTTC. Translating gives CASSPDRYEQYF.

V and J are TRBV19 and TRBJ2-7; TRBD1 might be the D (5 bases). This CDR3 region has 13 residues. Trimming cost V 4 bases and J 1 base, with 8 bases left between them. Germline values: CDR1 LNHDA, CDR2 SQIVND (reference sequence). CDR3 coding DNA: TGTGCCAGTAGTAAGGGGCAGTCCTACGAGCAGTACTTC. Translated: CASSKGQSYEQYF.

The rearrangement links TRBV4-1 to TRBJ2-5; 7 nucleotides line up with TRBD1. This CDR3 is 16 amino acids long. V shed 3 bases and J 1 base; nucleotides not matched to a gene: 8. Germline CDR1 is MGHRA and CDR2 is YSYEKL. CDR3 in amino acids: CASSHLSGQRQETQYF. CDR3 bases: TGCGCCAGCAGCCATCTATCGGGACAGCGCCAAGAGACCCAGTACTTC.

The chain recombines TRBV2 with TRBJ1-5; D gene unclear. CDR3 size: 13 residues. Germline V gene sequence: CDR1 SNHLY, CDR2 FYNNEI. The germline V and J ends were trimmed by 8 bases and 4 bases, with 12 bases remaining between them. CDR3 region: CASSGEANQPQHF. The CDR3, as DNA: TGTGCCAGCTCCGGGGAGGCGAATCAGCCCCAGCATTTT.

The V call is TRBV24-1, the J call TRBJ1-2; D not certain. The germline CDR1 and CDR2 sequences are KGHDR and SFDVKD. The length of the CDR3 is 14 residues. V shed 3 bases and J shed 2 bases, with 9 bases lying between them. The DNA for the CDR3 is TGTGCCACCAGTGATGAAGGAGCGAACTATGGCTACACCTTC. It codes for CATSDEGANYGYTF.

The chain recombines TRBV6-6 with TRBJ1-2, with 10 bases fitting TRBD1. The germline V gene has CDR1 MNHNY and CDR2 SVGAGI (reference sequence). V lost 4 bases to trimming and J lost 5 bases; unmatched junction nucleotides: 4. The CDR3 covers 14 residues. CDR3 sequence (DNA): TGTGCCAGCAGTTCCCGGGACAGGGGATATGGCTACACCTTC. It encodes CASSSRDRGYGYTF.

V and J are TRBV6-6 and TRBJ1-3; D ambiguous. CDR1 is MNHNY and CDR2 is SVGAGI in the germline V gene (reference sequence). CDR3 size: 15 residues. The V gene lost 0 bases and the J gene lost 0 bases, with 6 bases spanning the gap. CDR3 region: CASSYSAISGNTIYF. For the CDR3, the DNA is TGTGCCAGCAGTTACTCAGCCATCTCTGGAAACACCATATATTTT.

The sample holds a few counts of this clone. The chain employs TRBV5-1 and TRBJ1-6, with 9 bases identical to TRBD1. The CDR3 consists of 14 residues. Germline V gives CDR1 SGHRS, CDR2 YFSETQ. V shed 3 bases, J shed 9 bases, and the junction held 4 bases outside the gene matches. CDR3 bases: TGCGCCAGCAGCTCGGGACAGGGTCTTTCACCCCTCCACTTT. Translation gives CASSSGQGLSPLHF.

This sequence joins TRBV12-3 or TRBV12-4 and TRBJ2-7; possible D gene TRBD1, 6 bases. The CDR3 consists of 12 residues. V gave up 1 base and J gave up 7 bases, with 8 bases separating them. In nucleotides, the CDR3 is TGTGCCAGCAGTTTAGTTCAGGGGGAGCAGTACTTC. Its protein is CASSLVQGEQYF.

This clone was detected only once. The J gene is TRBJ2-5, the V gene TRBV27; D not certain. V was cut by 7 bases and J by 2 bases, with 14 bases left in between. The CDR3 spans 14 residues. Germline V lookup: CDR1 MNHEY, CDR2 SMNVEV (reference sequence). CDR3 DNA sequence: TGTGCCAGCAAACCCCTGCTCGAGCAAGAGACCCAGTACTTC. Translating gives CASKPLLEQETQYF.

The chain combines TRBV5-1 with TRBJ1-1; perhaps TRBD1 as D (5 bases). The CDR3 contains 14 residues. Germline assignment: CDR1 SGHRS and CDR2 YFSETQ. The V gene lost 4 bases and the J gene lost 3 bases, with 13 bases spanning the gap. The CDR3 sequence: CASSPGGGDTEAFF. The DNA of the CDR3 is TGCGCCAGCAGCCCCGGGGGGGGAGACACTGAAGCTTTCTTT.

The genes are TRBV9 and TRBJ2-7; 8 positions match TRBD1. V dropped 3 bases and J dropped 5; count of bases not matched to a gene: 1. Germline V gene lookup returns CDR1 SGDLS and CDR2 YYNGEE. This CDR3 has 12 amino acids. The CDR3 region is CASSAGGHEQYF. DNA for the CDR3: TGTGCCAGCAGCGCAGGGGGCCACGAGCAGTACTTC.

The chain has TRBV15 and TRBJ1-3; weak D call: TRBD1 (6 bases). The germline gives CDR1 LNHNV, CDR2 YYDKDF (reference sequence). The CDR3 loop spans 12 amino acids. The ends were cut back, 0 bases at V and 11 bases at J, with 8 bases in the middle. CDR3 protein: CATSRERGSIYF. The CDR3 DNA is TGTGCCACCAGCAGAGAGAGGGGGTCCATATATTTT.

A single count supports this clone. Here the CDR3 reads CASSPGTGVSGNQPQHF. CDR3 DNA: TGTGCCAGCAGTCCGGGGACAGGGGTCTCCGGCAATCAGCCCCAGCATTTT. V and J are TRBV6-6 and TRBJ1-5; 10 nucleotides line up with TRBD1. CDR1 and CDR2 (germline): MNHNY, SVGAGI (reference sequence). The CDR3 runs to 17 residues. V lost 5 bases, J lost 2 bases, and 9 bases stayed unmatched.

The gene calls are TRBV24-1 and TRBJ2-3; 9 bases fit TRBD2. V dropped 7 bases and J dropped 0; count of bases not matched to a gene: 4. The CDR3 is 15 amino acids. From germline, CDR1 is KGHDR and CDR2 SFDVKD. This CDR3 reads CATRASGVSTDTQYF. CDR3 nucleotides: TGTGCCACCAGGGCTAGCGGGGTAAGCACAGATACGCAGTATTTT.

The gene calls are TRBV24-1 and TRBJ2-3; 11 bases align to TRBD1. V lost 4 bases, J lost 2 bases, and 13 bases stayed unmatched. This CDR3 region has 19 residues. CDR1 KGHDR and CDR2 SFDVKD come from the germline V gene. CDR3 protein: CATSDPGPGTGGNTDTQYF. The CDR3 region has the DNA TGTGCCACCAGTGACCCGGGCCCCGGGACAGGGGGTAACACAGATACGCAGTATTTT.

This clone was counted a single time. The chain carries TRBV10-1 and TRBJ1-6, with TRBD1 matching over 8 bases. The CDR3 totals 16 residues. CDR1 WNHNN and CDR2 SYGVQD come from the germline V gene (reference sequence). The trim removed 6 bases at V and 2 bases at J, leaving 6 bases unmatched. This CDR3 is CASRKDRGAYNSPLHF. The CDR3 nucleotides read TGCGCCAGCAGGAAAGACAGGGGTGCCTATAATTCACCCCTCCACTTT.

The chain links TRBV20-1 to TRBJ2-5, with TRBD2 matching over 7 bases. Germline V gives CDR1 DFQATT, CDR2 SNEGSKA (reference sequence). The V and J ends lost 3 bases and 1 base, in that order; junction bases with no gene match: 11. The length of the CDR3 is 16 residues. The CDR3 protein is CSASHPGGGVQETQYF. Here the CDR3 DNA reads TGCAGTGCTAGTCACCCGGGAGGAGGGGTCCAAGAGACCCAGTACTTC.

This chain joins TRBV15 and TRBJ1-3; D unclear. The CDR3 consists of 14 residues. V lost 6 bases to trimming and J lost 0 bases, with 9 bases between them. Germline CDR1 and CDR2: LNHNV and YYDKDF (reference sequence). CDR3 nucleotide sequence: TGTGCCACCAGACAGACGAGCTCTGGAAACACCATATATTTT. Protein sequence: CATRQTSSGNTIYF.

The chain is built from TRBV5-4 and TRBJ1-5; TRBD1 is a possible D gene (5 bases). Trimming took 5 bases from V and 2 from J, leaving 14 bases between them. Germline lookup yields CDR1 SGHNT and CDR2 YYREEE (reference sequence). CDR3 length: 15 residues. The CDR3: CASSSGGDRNQPQHF. CDR3 coding DNA: TGTGCCAGCAGTTCTGGGGGGGATCGCAATCAGCCCCAGCATTTT.

V and J are TRBV12-3 or TRBV12-4 and TRBJ1-1; D gene unclear. Trimming left V 3 bases short and J 1 base short, with 6 bases between. The CDR3 is made up of 13 amino acids. CDR3 coding DNA: TGTGCCAGCAGTTTTCGGGGGAACACTGAAGCTTTCTTT. Translation gives CASSFRGNTEAFF.